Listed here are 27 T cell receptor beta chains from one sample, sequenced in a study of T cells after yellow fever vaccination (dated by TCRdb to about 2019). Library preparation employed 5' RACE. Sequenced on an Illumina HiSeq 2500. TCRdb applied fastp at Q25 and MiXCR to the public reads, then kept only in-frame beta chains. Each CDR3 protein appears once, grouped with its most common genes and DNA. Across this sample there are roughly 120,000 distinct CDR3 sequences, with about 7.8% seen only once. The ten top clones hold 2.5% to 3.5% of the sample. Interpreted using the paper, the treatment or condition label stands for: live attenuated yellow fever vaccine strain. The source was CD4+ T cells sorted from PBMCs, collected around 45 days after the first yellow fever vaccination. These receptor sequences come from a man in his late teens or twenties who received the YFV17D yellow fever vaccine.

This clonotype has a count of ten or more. The CDR3 DNA is TGTGCCAGCAGCCGTTTCCGGGCTAGCGGATACAATGAGCAGTTCTTC. Protein sequence: CASSRFRASGYNEQFF. V usage is TRBV11-2 and J usage is TRBJ2-1; 7 bases match TRBD2. V lost 5 bases and J lost 4; bases outside the gene matches: 11. CDR1 is SGHAT, CDR2 FQNNGV, per germline. CDR3 length equals 16 residues. Supplemented by reference TRBV11-2 and TRBJ2-1, the full variable domain reads EAGVAQSPRYKIIEKRQSVAFWCNPISGHATLYWYQQILGQGPKLLIQFQNNGVVDDSQLPKDRFSAERLKGVDSTLKIQPAKLEDSAVYLCASSRFRASGYNEQFFGPGTRLTVL.

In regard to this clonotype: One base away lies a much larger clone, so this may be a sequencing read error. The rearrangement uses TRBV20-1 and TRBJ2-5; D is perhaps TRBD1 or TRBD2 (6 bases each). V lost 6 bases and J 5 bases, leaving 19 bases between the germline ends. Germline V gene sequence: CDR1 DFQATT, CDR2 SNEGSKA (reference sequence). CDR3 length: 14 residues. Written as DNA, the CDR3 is TGCAGTGCCCTGCGGGGTAGGGGGGTGGAGACCCAGTACTTC. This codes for CSALRGRGVETQYF.

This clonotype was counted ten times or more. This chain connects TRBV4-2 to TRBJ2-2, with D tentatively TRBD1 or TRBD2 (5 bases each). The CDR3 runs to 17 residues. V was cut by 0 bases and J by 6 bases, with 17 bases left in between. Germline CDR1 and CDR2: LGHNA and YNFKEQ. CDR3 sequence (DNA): TGTGCCAGCAGCCAAGAGGTTGGGCAAGGGACGGCCGGGGAGCTGTTTTTT. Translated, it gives CASSQEVGQGTAGELFF.

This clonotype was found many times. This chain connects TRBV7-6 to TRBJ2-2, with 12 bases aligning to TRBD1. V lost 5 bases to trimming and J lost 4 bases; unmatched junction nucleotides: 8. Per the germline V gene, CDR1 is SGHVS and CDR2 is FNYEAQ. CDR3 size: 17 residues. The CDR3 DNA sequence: TGTGCCAGCAGCCAAAGAGGGACAGGGGGCATCACCGGGGAGCTGTTTTTT. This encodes CASSQRGTGGITGELFF.

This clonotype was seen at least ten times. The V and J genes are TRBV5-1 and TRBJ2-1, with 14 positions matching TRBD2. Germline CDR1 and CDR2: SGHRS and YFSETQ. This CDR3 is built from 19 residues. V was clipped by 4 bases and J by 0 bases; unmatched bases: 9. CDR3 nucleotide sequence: TGCGCCAGCAGCCAAGGGACTAGCGGGGGCAAAAGCTCCTACAATGAGCAGTTCTTC. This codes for CASSQGTSGGKSSYNEQFF.

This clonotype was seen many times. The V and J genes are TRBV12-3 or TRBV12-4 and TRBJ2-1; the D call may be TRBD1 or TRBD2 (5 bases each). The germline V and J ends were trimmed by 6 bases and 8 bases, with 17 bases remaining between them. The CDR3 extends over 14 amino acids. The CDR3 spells CASSHRDRGHEQFF. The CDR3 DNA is TGTGCCAGCAGCCACCGGGACCGCGGGCATGAGCAGTTCTTC.

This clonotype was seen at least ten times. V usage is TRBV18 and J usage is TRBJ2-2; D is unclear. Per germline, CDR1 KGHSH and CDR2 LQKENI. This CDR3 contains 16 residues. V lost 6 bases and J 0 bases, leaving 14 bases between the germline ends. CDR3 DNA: TGTGCCAGCTCCCCCATGCTGGCAGCGAACACCGGGGAGCTGTTTTTT. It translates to CASSPMLAANTGELFF.

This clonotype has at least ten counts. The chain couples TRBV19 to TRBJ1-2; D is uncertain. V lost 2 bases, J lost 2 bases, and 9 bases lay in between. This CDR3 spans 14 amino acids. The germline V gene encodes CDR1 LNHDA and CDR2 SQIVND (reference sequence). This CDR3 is CASSISGRNYGYTF. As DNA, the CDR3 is TGTGCCAGTAGTATAAGCGGAAGAAACTATGGCTACACCTTC. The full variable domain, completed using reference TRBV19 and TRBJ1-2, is DGGITQSPKYLFRKEGQNVTLSCEQNLNHDAMYWYRQDPGQGLRLIYYSQIVNDFQKGDIAEGYSVSREKKESFPLTVTSAQKNPTAFYLCASSISGRNYGYTFGSGTRLTVV.

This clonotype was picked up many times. CDR3 bases: TGTGCCTGGAGGGGGACAGGACATGAAAAACTGTTTTTT. Amino acid sequence: CAWRGTGHEKLFF. The chain employs TRBV30 and TRBJ1-4; TRBD1 aligns across 8 bases. This CDR3 has 13 residues. Germline V lookup: CDR1 GTSNPN, CDR2 SVGIG (reference sequence). Unmatched junction bases numbered 3, after V lost 3 bases and J lost 6 bases.

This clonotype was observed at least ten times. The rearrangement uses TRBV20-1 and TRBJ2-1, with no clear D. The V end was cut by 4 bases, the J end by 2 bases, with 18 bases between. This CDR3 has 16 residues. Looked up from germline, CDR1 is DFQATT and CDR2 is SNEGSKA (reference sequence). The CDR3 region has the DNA TGCAGTGCTAACCACCTCCCACATCTAACCTACAATGAGCAGTTCTTC. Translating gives CSANHLPHLTYNEQFF.

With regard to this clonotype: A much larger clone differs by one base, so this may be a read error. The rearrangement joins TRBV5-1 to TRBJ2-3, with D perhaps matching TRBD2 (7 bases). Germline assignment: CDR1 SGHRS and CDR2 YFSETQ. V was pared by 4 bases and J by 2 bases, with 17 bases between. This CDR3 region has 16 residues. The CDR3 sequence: CASSPIPGGDTDTQYF. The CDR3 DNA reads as TGCGCCAGCAGCCCTATACCGGGGGGCGACACAGATACGCAGTATTTT.

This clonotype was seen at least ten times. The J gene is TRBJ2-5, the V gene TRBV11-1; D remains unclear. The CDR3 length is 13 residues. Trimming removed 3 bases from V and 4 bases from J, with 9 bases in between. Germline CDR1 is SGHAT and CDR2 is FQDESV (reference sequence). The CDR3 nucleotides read TGTGCCAGCAGCTTTAGTGATCGAGAGACCCAGTACTTC. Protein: CASSFSDRETQYF.

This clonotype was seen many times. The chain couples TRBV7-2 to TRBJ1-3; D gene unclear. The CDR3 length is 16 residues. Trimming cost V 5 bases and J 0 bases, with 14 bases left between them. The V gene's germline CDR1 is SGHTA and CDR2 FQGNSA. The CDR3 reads CASSIGVPYSGNTIYF. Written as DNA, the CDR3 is TGTGCCAGCAGCATCGGGGTTCCCTACTCTGGAAACACCATATATTTT.

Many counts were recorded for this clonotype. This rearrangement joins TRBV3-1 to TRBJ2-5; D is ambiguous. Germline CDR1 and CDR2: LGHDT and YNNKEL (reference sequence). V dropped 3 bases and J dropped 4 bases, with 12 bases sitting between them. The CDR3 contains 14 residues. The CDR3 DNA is TGTGCCAGCAGCCAGGGCCCTATCGGAGAGACCCAGTACTTC. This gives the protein CASSQGPIGETQYF.

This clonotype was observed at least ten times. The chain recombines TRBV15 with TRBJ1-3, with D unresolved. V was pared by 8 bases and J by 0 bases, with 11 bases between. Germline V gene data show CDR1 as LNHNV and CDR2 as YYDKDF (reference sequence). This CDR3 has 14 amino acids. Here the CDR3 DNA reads TGTGCCACCGACCCGAGACGCTCTGGAAACACCATATATTTT. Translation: CATDPRRSGNTIYF.

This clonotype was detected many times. Here the CDR3 DNA reads TGTGCCAGCAGCTTAGATACAGCGAACACCGGGGAGCTGTTTTTT. It encodes CASSLDTANTGELFF. The rearrangement joins TRBV11-2 to TRBJ2-2; D gene unclear. V was clipped by 0 bases and J by 0 bases, with 5 bases between them. Germline V CDR1 and CDR2: SGHAT, FQNNGV. This CDR3 comprises 15 residues.

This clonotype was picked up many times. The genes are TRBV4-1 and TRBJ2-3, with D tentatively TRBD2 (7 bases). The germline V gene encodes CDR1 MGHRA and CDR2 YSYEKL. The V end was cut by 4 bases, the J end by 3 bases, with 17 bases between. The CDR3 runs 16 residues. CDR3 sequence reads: CASSLRGGGRTDTQYF. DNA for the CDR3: TGCGCCAGCAGCCTCAGGGGCGGGGGCAGGACAGATACGCAGTATTTT.

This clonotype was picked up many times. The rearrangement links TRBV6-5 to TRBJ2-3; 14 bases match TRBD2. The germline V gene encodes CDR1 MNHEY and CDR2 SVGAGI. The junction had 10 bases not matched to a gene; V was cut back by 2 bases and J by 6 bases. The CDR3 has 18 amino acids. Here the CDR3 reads CASSYNTPGLAGADTQYF. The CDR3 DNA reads TGTGCCAGCAGTTACAACACTCCGGGACTAGCGGGGGCCGATACGCAGTATTTT.

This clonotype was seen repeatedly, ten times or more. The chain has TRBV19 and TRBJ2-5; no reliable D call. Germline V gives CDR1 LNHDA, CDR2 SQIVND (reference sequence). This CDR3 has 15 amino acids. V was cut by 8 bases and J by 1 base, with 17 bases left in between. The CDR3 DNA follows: TGTGCCAGTGGCCAGTCGAGGTGGGGCCAAGAGACCCAGTACTTC. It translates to CASGQSRWGQETQYF.

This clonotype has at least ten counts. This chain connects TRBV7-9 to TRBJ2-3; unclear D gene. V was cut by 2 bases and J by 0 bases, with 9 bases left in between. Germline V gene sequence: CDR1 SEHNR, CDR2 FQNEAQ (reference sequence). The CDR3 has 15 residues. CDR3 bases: TGTGCCAGCAGCTTAAACATCTATAGCACAGATACGCAGTATTTT. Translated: CASSLNIYSTDTQYF.

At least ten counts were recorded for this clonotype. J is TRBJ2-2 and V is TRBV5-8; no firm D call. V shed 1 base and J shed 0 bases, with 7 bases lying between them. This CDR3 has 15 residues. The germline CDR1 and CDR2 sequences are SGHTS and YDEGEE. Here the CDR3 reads CASSLIAPNTGELFF. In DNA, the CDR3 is TGTGCCAGCAGCTTGATTGCGCCGAACACCGGGGAGCTGTTTTTT.

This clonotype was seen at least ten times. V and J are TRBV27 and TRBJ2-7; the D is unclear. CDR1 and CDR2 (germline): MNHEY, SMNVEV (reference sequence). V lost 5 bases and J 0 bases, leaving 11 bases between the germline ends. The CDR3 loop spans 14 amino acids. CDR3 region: CASSPYRGSYEQYF. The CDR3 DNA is TGTGCCAGCAGTCCCTATAGAGGCTCCTACGAGCAGTACTTC.

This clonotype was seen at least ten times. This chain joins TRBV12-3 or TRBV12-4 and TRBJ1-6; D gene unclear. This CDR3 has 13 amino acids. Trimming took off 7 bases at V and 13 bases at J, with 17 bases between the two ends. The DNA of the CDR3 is TGTGCCAGCACCGAAAATCAAGGGAGTCCCCTCCACTTT. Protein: CASTENQGSPLHF.

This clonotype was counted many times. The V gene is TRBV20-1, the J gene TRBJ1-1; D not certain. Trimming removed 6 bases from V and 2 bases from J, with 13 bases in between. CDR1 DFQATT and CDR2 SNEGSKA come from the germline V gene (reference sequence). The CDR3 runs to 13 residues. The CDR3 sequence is CSAPRQLNTEAFF. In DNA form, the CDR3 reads TGCAGTGCCCCTAGGCAACTAAACACTGAAGCTTTCTTT.

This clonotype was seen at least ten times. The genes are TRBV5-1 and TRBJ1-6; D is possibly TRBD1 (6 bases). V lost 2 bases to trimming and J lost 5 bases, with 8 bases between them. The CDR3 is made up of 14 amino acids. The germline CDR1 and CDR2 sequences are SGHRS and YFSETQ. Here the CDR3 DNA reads TGCGCCAGCAGCTTACAGGGAGATAATTCACCCCTCCACTTT. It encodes CASSLQGDNSPLHF.

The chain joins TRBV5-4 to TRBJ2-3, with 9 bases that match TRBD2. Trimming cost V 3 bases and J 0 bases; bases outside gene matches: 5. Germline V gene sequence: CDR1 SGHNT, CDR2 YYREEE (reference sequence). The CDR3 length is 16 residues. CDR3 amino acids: CASSSGTSRSTDTQYF. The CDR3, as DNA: TGTGCCAGCAGCTCCGGGACTAGCCGAAGCACAGATACGCAGTATTTT.

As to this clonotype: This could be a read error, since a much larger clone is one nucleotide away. The CDR3 region is CASSAPLGQVTDTQYF. CDR3 DNA: TGTGCCAGCTCTGCCCCTCTGGGACAGGTAACAGATACGCAGTATTTT. This chain links TRBV18 with TRBJ2-3, with 8 bases fitting TRBD1. In germline, CDR1 is KGHSH, CDR2 LQKENI. The CDR3 contains 16 residues. Trimming at V came to 6 bases and at J to 3 bases, leaving 11 bases not matched to a gene.